This TCR beta chain was retrieved from a study of T cell changes during pregnancy in multiple sclerosis. Germline lookup yields CDR1 LNHDA and CDR2 SQIVND (reference sequence). CDR3 length equals 16 residues. Trimming at V came to 7 bases and at J to 2 bases, leaving 11 bases not matched to a gene. The assay was immunoSEQ multiplex PCR, and TCRdb's table has in-frame clones only and misses some. The table records some 43,000 clones, around 93% of them present only once. The sequences come from CD8+ T cells from peripheral blood mononuclear cells, collected in the third trimester of pregnancy. The origin of this receptor is a female donor with multiple sclerosis, enrolled in a pregnancy study. The V call is TRBV19, the J call TRBJ2-5; 9 nucleotides line up with TRBD2. This CDR3 reads CASKYLSGRCQETQYF. CDR3 nucleotide sequence: TGTGCCAGTAAGTATTTGAGCGGGAGGTGTCAAGAGACCCAGTACTTC.